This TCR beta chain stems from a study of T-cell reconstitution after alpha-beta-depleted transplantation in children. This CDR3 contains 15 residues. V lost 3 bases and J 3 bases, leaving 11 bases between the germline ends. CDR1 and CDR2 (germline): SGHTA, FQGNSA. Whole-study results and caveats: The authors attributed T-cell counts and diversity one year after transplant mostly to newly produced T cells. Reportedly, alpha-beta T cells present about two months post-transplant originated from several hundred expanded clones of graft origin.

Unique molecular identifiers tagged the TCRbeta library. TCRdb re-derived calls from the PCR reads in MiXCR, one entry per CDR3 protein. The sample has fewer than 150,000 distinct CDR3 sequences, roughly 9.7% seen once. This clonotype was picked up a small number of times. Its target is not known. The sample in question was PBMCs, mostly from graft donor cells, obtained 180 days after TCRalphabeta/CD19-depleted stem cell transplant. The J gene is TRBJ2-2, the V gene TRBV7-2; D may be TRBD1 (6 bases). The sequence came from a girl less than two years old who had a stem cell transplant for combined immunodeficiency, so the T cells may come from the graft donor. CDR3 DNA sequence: TGTGCCAGCAGCTTCCGGGACACTTACACCGGGGAGCTGTTTTTT. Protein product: CASSFRDTYTGELFF.